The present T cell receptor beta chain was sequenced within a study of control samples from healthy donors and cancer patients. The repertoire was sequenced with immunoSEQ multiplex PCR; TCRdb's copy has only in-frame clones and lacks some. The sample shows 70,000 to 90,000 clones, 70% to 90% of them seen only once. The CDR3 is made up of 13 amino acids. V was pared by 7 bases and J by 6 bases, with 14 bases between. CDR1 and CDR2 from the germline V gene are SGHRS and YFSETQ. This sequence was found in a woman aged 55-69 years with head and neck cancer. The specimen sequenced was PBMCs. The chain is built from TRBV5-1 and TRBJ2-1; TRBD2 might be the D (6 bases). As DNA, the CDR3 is TGCGCCAGCTCGGAGGGCGTGCTCAATGAGCAGTTCTTC. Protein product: CASSEGVLNEQFF.